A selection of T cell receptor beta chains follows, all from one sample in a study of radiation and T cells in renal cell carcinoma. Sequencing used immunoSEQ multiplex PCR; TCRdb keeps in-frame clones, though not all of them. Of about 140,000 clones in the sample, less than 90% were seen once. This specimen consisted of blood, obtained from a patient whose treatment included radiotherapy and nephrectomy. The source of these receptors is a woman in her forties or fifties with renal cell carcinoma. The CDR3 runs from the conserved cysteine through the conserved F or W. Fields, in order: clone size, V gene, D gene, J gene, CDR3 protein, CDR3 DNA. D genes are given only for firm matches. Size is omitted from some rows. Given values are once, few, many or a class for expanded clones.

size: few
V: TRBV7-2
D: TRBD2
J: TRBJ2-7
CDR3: CASSGGTTLYEQYF
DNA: TGTGCCAGCAGCGGCGGGACTACCCTCTACGAGCAGTACTTC

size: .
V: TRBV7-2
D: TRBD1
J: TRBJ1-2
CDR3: CASSLGQGSNYGYTF
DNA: TGTGCCAGCAGCTTAGGACAGGGGTCTAACTATGGCTACACCTTC

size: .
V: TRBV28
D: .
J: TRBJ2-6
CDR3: CASSFAGTGANVLTF
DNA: TGTGCCAGCAGTTTCGCGGGTACTGGGGCCAACGTCCTGACTTTC

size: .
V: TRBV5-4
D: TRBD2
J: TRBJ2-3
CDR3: CASSLDPLAGADTQYF
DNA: TGTGCCAGCAGCTTGGACCCTCTAGCGGGGGCAGATACGCAGTATTTT

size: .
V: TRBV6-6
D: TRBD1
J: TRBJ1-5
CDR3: CASRGPGQQDQPQHF
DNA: TGTGCCAGCAGGGGACCGGGACAGCAGGATCAGCCCCAGCATTTT

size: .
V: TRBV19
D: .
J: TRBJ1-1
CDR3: CASSLGRGQKKSMNTEAFF
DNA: TGTGCCAGTAGTCTAGGCCGCGGACAGAAGAAATCTATGAACACTGAAGCTTTCTTT

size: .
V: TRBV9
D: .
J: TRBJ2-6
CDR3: CASSLGLASGANVLTF
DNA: TGTGCCAGCAGCTTAGGATTGGCCTCTGGGGCCAACGTCCTGACTTTC

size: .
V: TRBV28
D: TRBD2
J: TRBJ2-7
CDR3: CASSTNLAGKPYEQYF
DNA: TGTGCCAGCAGTACCAATCTAGCGGGAAAACCCTACGAGCAGTACTTC

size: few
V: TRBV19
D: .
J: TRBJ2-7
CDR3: CASSVPGRVYEQYF
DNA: TGTGCCAGTAGTGTGCCGGGACGGGTCTACGAGCAGTACTTC

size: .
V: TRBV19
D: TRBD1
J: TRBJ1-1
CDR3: CASSRGQAVNTEAFF
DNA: TGTGCCAGTAGCCGCGGACAGGCGGTGAACACTGAAGCTTTCTTT

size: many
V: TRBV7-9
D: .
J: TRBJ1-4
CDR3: CASSPGRAHEKLFF
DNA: TGTGCCAGCAGTCCCGGGAGGGCTCATGAAAAACTGTTTTTT

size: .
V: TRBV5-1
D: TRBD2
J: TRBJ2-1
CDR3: CASSLQLAGVGNEQFF
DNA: TGCGCCAGCAGCTTGCAACTAGCGGGAGTAGGCAATGAGCAGTTCTTC

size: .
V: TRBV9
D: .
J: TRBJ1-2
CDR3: CASSVGGPYGYTF
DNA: TGTGCCAGCAGCGTAGGTGGACCCTATGGCTACACCTTC

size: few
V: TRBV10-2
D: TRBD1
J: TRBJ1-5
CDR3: CASTFDRGQPQHF
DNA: TGCGCCAGCACCTTCGACAGGGGCCAGCCCCAGCATTTT

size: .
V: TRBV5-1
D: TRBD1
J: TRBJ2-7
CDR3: CASSLTGTGGREQYF
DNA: TGCGCCAGCAGCCTCACCGGGACAGGGGGGAGAGAGCAGTACTTC

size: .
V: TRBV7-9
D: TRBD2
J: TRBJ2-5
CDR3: CASSLVTSGGYQETQYF
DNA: TGTGCCAGCAGCTTGGTAACTAGCGGGGGGTACCAAGAGACCCAGTACTTC

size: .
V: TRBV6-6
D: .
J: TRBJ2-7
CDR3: CASRNQIDYEQYF
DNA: TGTGCCAGCAGAAATCAAATCGACTACGAGCAGTACTTC

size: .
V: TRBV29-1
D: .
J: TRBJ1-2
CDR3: CSGRGAAGDGYTF
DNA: TGCAGCGGGCGGGGGGCGGCTGGTGATGGCTACACCTTC

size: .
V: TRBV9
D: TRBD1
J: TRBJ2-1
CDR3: CASSSQGGRKQFF
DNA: TGTGCCAGTAGCTCACAGGGGGGACGAAAGCAGTTCTTC

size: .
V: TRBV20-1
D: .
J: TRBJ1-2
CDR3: CSPGIPYGYTF
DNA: TGCAGCCCAGGGATTCCCTATGGCTACACCTTC

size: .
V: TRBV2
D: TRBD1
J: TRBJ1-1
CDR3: CASRQGTGGNTEAFF
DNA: TGTGCCAGCAGGCAAGGGACAGGGGGAAACACTGAAGCTTTCTTT

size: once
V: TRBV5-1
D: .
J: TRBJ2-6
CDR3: CASSPALEGSGANVLTF
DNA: TGCGCCAGCAGCCCCGCCCTGGAGGGCTCTGGGGCCAACGTCCTGACTTTC

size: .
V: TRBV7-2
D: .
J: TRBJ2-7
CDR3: CASSPYLGPYEQYF
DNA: TGTGCCAGCAGCCCCTATTTAGGGCCCTACGAGCAGTACTTC

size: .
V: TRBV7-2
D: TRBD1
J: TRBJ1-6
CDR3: CASSTRQGAFSPLHF
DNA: TGTGCCAGCAGCACCAGACAGGGGGCATTTTCACCCCTCCACTTT

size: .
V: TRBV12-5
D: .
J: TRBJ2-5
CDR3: CASGLILGAGGQETQYF
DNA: TGTGCTAGTGGTTTGATACTTGGGGCTGGGGGCCAAGAGACCCAGTACTTC

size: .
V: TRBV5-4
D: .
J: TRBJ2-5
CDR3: CASSLAGDIKQETQYF
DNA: TGTGCCAGCAGCTTGGCTGGGGACATTAAGCAAGAGACCCAGTACTTC

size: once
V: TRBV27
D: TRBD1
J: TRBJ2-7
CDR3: CASSATGVPYEQYF
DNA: TGTGCCAGCAGTGCAACAGGGGTACCCTACGAGCAGTACTTC

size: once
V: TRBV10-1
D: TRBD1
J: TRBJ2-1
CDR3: CASTSRDSSYNEQFF
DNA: TGCGCCAGCACGAGCCGGGACAGCTCCTACAATGAGCAGTTCTTC

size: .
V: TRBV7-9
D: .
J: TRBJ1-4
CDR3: CASSLAEGLFF
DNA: TGTGCCAGCAGCTTAGCGGAGGGGCTGTTTTTT

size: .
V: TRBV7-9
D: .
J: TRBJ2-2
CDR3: CASSLEGGELFF
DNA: TGTGCCAGCAGCCTCGAGGGCGGGGAGCTGTTTTTT

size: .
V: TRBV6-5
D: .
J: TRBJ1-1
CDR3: CASSYPGEAEAFF
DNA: TGTGCCAGCAGTTACCCAGGGGAGGCTGAAGCTTTCTTT

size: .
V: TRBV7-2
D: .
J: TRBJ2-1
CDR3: CASSLLGGKVYNEQFF
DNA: TGTGCCAGCAGCTTATTGGGCGGTAAGGTTTACAATGAGCAGTTCTTC

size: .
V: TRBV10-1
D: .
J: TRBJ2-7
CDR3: CASREIQGGCYEQYF
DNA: TGCGCCAGCAGGGAAATACAGGGAGGATGCTACGAGCAGTACTTC

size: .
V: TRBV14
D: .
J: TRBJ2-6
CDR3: CASKISGANVLTF
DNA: TGTGCCAGCAAGATCTCTGGGGCCAACGTCCTGACTTTC

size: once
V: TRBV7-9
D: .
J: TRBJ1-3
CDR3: CASSFRDSSSGNTIYF
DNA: TGTGCCAGCAGCTTTAGGGACTCCAGCTCTGGAAACACCATATATTTT

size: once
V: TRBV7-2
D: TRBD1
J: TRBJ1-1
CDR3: CASSLLADREAFF
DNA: TGTGCCAGCAGCTTGTTGGCGGACAGGGAAGCTTTCTTT

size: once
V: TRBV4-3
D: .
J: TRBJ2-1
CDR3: CASSQFRDNEQFF
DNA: TGCGCCAGCAGCCAATTCAGGGACAATGAGCAGTTCTTC

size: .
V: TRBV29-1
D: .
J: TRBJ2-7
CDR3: CSVEEPGDEQYF
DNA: TGCAGCGTTGAAGAGCCAGGAGACGAGCAGTACTTC

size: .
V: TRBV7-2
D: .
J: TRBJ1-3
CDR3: CASSFDSSGNTIYF
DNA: TGTGCCAGCAGCTTCGACAGTTCTGGAAACACCATATATTTT

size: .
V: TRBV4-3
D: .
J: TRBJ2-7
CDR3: CASSQDMTASREQYF
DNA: TGCGCCAGCAGCCAAGATATGACAGCTAGTCGGGAGCAGTACTTC

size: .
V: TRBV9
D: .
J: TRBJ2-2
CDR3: CASSSRLETGELFF
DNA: TGTGCCAGCAGCTCCAGACTAGAAACCGGGGAGCTGTTTTTT

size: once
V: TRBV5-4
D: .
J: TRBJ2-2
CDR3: CASSPGTAPGELFF
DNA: TGTGCCAGCAGCCCAGGGACGGCCCCAGGGGAGCTGTTTTTT

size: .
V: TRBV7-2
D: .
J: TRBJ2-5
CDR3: CASSFSRQQETQYF
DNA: TGTGCCAGCAGCTTCTCTCGACAGCAAGAGACCCAGTACTTC

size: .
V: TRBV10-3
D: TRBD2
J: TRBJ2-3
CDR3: CAISDGTSGGTDTQYF
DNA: TGTGCCATCAGTGATGGGACTAGCGGGGGGACAGATACGCAGTATTTT

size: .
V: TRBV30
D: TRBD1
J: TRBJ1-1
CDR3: CAWSVDQGAYGTEAFF
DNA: TGTGCCTGGAGTGTGGACCAGGGGGCGTACGGCACTGAAGCTTTCTTT

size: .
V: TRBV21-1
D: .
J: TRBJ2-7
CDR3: CASSERTAISPYEQYF
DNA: TGTGCCAGCAGCGAGAGGACAGCAATAAGTCCCTACGAGCAGTACTTC

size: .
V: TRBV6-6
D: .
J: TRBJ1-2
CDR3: CASSPAIGESYGYTF
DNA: TGTGCCAGCAGCCCCGCGATCGGGGAGAGCTATGGCTACACCTTC

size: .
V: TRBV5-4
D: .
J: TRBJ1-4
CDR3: CASSLWRDEKLFF
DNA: TGTGCCAGCAGCTTGTGGCGAGATGAAAAACTGTTTTTT

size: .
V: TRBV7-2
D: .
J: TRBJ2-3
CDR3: CASSLLGTDTQYF
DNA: TGTGCCAGCAGCTTATTGGGTACAGATACGCAGTATTTT

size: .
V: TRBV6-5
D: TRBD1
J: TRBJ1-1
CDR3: CASSYTGQGITEAFF
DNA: TGTGCCAGCAGTTACACCGGACAGGGAATCACTGAAGCTTTCTTT

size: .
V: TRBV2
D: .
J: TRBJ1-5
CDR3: CASSDGDQPQHF
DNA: TGTGCCAGCAGTGATGGGGATCAGCCCCAGCATTTT

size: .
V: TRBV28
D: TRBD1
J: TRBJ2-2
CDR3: CASRPSGTGNTGELFF
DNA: TGTGCCAGCAGGCCATCAGGGACAGGGAACACCGGGGAGCTGTTTTTT